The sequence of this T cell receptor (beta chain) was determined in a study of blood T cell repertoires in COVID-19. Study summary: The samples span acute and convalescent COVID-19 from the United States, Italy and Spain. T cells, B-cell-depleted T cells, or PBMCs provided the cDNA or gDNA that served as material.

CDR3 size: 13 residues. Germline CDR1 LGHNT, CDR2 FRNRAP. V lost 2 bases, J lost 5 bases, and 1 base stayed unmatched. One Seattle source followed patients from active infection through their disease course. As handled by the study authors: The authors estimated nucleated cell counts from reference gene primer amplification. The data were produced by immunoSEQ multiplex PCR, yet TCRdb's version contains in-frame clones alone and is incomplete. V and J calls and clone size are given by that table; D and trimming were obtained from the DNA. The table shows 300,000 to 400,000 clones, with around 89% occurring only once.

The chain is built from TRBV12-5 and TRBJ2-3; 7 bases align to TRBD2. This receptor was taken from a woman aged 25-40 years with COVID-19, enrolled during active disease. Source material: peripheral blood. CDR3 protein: CASGLLAGDTQYF. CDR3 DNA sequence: TGTGCTAGTGGTTTGTTAGCGGGAGATACGCAGTATTTT.